Below, 15 T cell receptor beta chains from the same sample are listed, as sequenced in a study of T cells after yellow fever vaccination. TCRdb re-analysed the 5' RACE reads in MiXCR, keeping a single row per CDR3 protein. The sample lists more than 350,000 distinct CDR3 sequences; 11% were seen once. The sample consisted of PBMCs, taken on the day of the first yellow fever vaccination. Source of these receptors: a man younger than 35 who received the YFV17D yellow fever vaccine.

This clonotype was seen a handful of times. V is TRBV5-4 and J is TRBJ1-6; 7 bases map to TRBD1. The CDR3 has 15 amino acids. CDR1 and CDR2 (germline): SGHNT, YYREEE (reference sequence). J was trimmed by 11 bases and V by 0 bases; bases with no gene match: 8. CDR3 bases: TGTGCCAGCAGCTTGGAAGGGGGCGCGGAGGCACCCCTCCACTTT. Translated, it gives CASSLEGGAEAPLHF.

The genes are TRBV24-1 and TRBJ1-1; unclear D gene. V lost 2 bases and J lost 1, with 1 base in between. The CDR3 runs 12 residues. The germline gives CDR1 KGHDR, CDR2 SFDVKD. The CDR3 loop reads CATSDWNTEAFF. The DNA for the CDR3 is TGTGCCACCAGTGATTGGAACACTGAAGCTTTCTTT.

This chain uses TRBV2 with TRBJ1-1; D ambiguous. The CDR3 sequence is 12 residues long. From germline, CDR1 is SNHLY and CDR2 FYNNEI. Trimming took 3 bases from V and 1 from J, leaving 3 bases between them. CDR3 sequence reads: CASSDTNTEAFF. As DNA, the CDR3 is TGTGCCAGCAGTGACACGAACACTGAAGCTTTCTTT.

This clonotype was seen a handful of times. CDR3 in amino acids: CASSWLGRYGEQYF. For the CDR3, the DNA is TGTGCCAGCAGTTGGTTGGGGAGATACGGCGAGCAGTACTTC. This chain connects TRBV12-3 or TRBV12-4 to TRBJ2-7; D may be TRBD2 (5 bases). The V and J ends lost 4 bases and 6 bases respectively, with 16 bases between them. The CDR3 has 14 amino acids.

The sample holds a few counts of this clonotype. The CDR3 is CASSWGLAGELYNEQFF. The CDR3 DNA follows: TGCGCCAGCAGCTGGGGACTAGCGGGGGAGCTGTACAATGAGCAGTTCTTC. J is TRBJ2-1 and V is TRBV5-1; 14 bases align to TRBD2. The ends lost 3 bases at V and 4 bases at J; junction bases unmatched: 6. CDR1 and CDR2 from the germline V gene are SGHRS and YFSETQ. This CDR3 contains 17 residues.

This clonotype appeared a few times. The chain recombines TRBV5-1 with TRBJ2-2, with 7 positions matching TRBD2. The V gene end was trimmed by 4 bases and the J gene end by 4 bases; junction bases not matched to a gene: 10. The CDR3 runs to 16 residues. Germline V lookup: CDR1 SGHRS, CDR2 YFSETQ. The CDR3 nucleotides are TGCGCCAGCAGCCTCCGTTTTGGGGGGGGCACCGGGGAGCTGTTTTTT. Translated: CASSLRFGGGTGELFF.

Note on this clonotype: At one end, the junction sequence differs from germline, possibly due to a read error. The J gene is TRBJ2-5, the V gene TRBV10-3, with D perhaps TRBD1 (6 bases). Per the germline V gene, CDR1 is ENHRY and CDR2 is SYGVKD. CDR3 length: 14 residues. CDR3 amino acids: CAISPSQGTETQCF. For the CDR3, the DNA is TGTGCCATCAGCCCATCACAGGGTACAGAGACCCAGTGCTTC.

This clonotype was counted ten times or more. This sequence joins TRBV12-3 or TRBV12-4 and TRBJ2-5; either TRBD1 or TRBD2 may fit D (6 bases each). Deletions cut 6 bases from V and 5 bases from J, with 16 bases between. CDR3 size: 14 residues. The CDR3, as DNA: TGTGCCAGCAGGCTGGGGGCGGGGTGGGAGACCCAGTACTTC. Translating it yields CASRLGAGWETQYF.

This clonotype was counted a few times. The J gene is TRBJ2-2, the V gene TRBV18; D unresolved. The CDR3 sequence is 12 residues long. CDR1 is KGHSH, CDR2 LQKENI, per germline. V was cut by 0 bases and J by 7 bases, with 3 bases left in between. The CDR3 is CASSPPIGELFF. CDR3 DNA: TGTGCCAGCTCACCACCAATCGGGGAGCTGTTTTTT.

This clonotype was seen only a few times. The V and J genes are TRBV19 and TRBJ1-4, with a tentative D call TRBD1 (5 bases). This CDR3 has 13 residues. V shed 6 bases and J shed 8 bases, with 13 bases lying between them. Germline V gives CDR1 LNHDA, CDR2 SQIVND (reference sequence). The DNA for the CDR3 is TGTGCCAGTAGATGGGGGACTCTGGAAAAACTGTTTTTT. It yields the protein CASRWGTLEKLFF.

This clonotype was detected a few times. The V call is TRBV5-1, the J call TRBJ2-3; TRBD2 matches at 12 bases. This CDR3 spans 15 amino acids. CDR1 and CDR2 from the germline V gene are SGHRS and YFSETQ. With V trimmed by 1 base and J by 7 bases, 4 bases remained unmatched. The CDR3 nucleotides read TGCGCCAGCAGCTTGCCTAGCGGGGGGGTCCATACGCAGTATTTT. It translates to CASSLPSGGVHTQYF.

This clonotype was seen many times. The J gene is TRBJ2-7, the V gene TRBV5-5; possibly TRBD2 for D (6 bases). The length of the CDR3 is 15 residues. V lost 4 bases to trimming and J lost 4 bases, with 18 bases between them. CDR1 and CDR2 from the germline V gene are SGHKS and YYEKEE (reference sequence). As DNA, the CDR3 is TGTGCCAGCAGCCGAGATCCCGGGGGTGTTTACGAGCAGTACGTC. Translated: CASSRDPGGVYEQYV.

A few counts support this clonotype. The chain joins TRBV6-5 to TRBJ1-5; maybe TRBD1 (6 bases). Germline CDR1 is MNHEY and CDR2 is SVGAGI. CDR3 length equals 17 residues. The V and J ends lost 0 bases and 9 bases respectively, with 21 bases between them. The CDR3, as DNA: TGTGCCAGCAGTTACTCGATAGGGGGGGCAGGGCTATGGCCCCAGCATTTT. It codes for CASSYSIGGAGLWPQHF.

This clonotype was picked up a small number of times. The rearrangement uses TRBV20-1 and TRBJ2-4, with unresolved D. This CDR3 comprises 16 residues. CDR1 and CDR2 (germline): DFQATT, SNEGSKA (reference sequence). V lost 6 bases to trimming and J lost 1 base, with 19 bases between them. This CDR3 reads CSASFFGPQAKNIQYF. In DNA form, the CDR3 reads TGCAGTGCCTCCTTCTTCGGACCTCAGGCCAAAAACATTCAGTACTTC.

Only a few counts were recorded for this clonotype. The chain uses TRBV12-3 or TRBV12-4 and TRBJ2-2, with D perhaps TRBD2 (7 bases). V dropped 6 bases and J dropped 7 bases, with 9 bases sitting between them. There are 12 residues in the CDR3. The CDR3, as DNA: TGTGCCAGCAGAAGGGGGGGCGGGGAGCTGTTTTTT. Its translation: CASRRGGGELFF.